This is a list of T cell receptor beta chains from one sample in a study of cytotoxic CD8 clonotypes in ibrutinib-treated CLL. The protocol was immunoSEQ multiplex PCR, while the TCRdb copy is restricted to in-frame clones and leaves out a portion. Of approximately 340,000 clones listed, approximately 67% are singletons. The sequencing used PBMCs, collected after 36 months of ibrutinib treatment. Receptors originate from a human donor with chronic lymphocytic leukemia. The CDR3 runs from the conserved cysteine through the conserved F or W. D genes are given only for firm matches. Expanded clones are given a class, and other clones once, few, many or no size at all.

j_call d_call v_call clone_size cdr3_nt cdr3_aa
TRBJ2-3 TRBD2 TRBV29-1 NA TGCAGCGTAGCTAGCGGCAACACAGATACGCAGTATTTT CSVASGNTDTQYF
TRBJ2-7 NA TRBV5-1 NA TGCGCCAGCAGCTTGCTTTTGTTTTCGGGCTCCTACGAGCAGTACTTC CASSLLLFSGSYEQYF
TRBJ2-5 TRBD2 TRBV10-3 NA TGTGCCATCCACCCGGGGGAGCGGGGGGGCCAAGAGACCCAGTACTTC CAIHPGERGGQETQYF
TRBJ2-7 TRBD2 TRBV9 NA TGTGCCAGCAGCCTAGCGGGGGGCGAGCAGTACTTC CASSLAGGEQYF
TRBJ2-7 NA TRBV5-1 few TGCGCCAGCAGCTTGGTTTACAACTCCTACGAGCAGTACTTC CASSLVYNSYEQYF
TRBJ1-2 NA TRBV7-9 NA TGTGCCAGCAGCTTAGGAGGGGCTCTTCGCTATGGCTACACCTTC CASSLGGALRYGYTF
TRBJ1-6 TRBD1 TRBV4-1 few TGCGCCAGCAGCCAAGTGGGACAGGGAATTTCACCCCTCCACTTT CASSQVGQGISPLHF
TRBJ2-1 NA TRBV7-6 NA TGTGCCAGCAGCTTAGGAGGGGCCGATGAGCAGTTCTTC CASSLGGADEQFF
TRBJ2-1 NA TRBV4-2 NA TGTGCCAGCAGCCAATGGGTTGAGCAGTTCTTC CASSQWVEQFF
TRBJ2-1 NA TRBV20-1 NA TGCAGTGCTAGTCGGAATGAGCAGTTCTTC CSASRNEQFF
TRBJ1-1 NA TRBV6-6 NA TGTGCCAGCAGTTCTCCCGGGCTCCCGGGAGGAGCTTTCTTT CASSSPGLPGGAFF
TRBJ1-2 NA TRBV2 few TGTGCCAGCAGTGACACATATGGCTACACCTTC CASSDTYGYTF
TRBJ2-1 NA TRBV11-2 NA TGTGCCAGCAGCTTGGGCGGCTCCTACAATGAGCAGTTCTTC CASSLGGSYNEQFF
TRBJ1-1 TRBD1 TRBV15 few TGTGCCACCAGCAGAGGGGACAGACACACTGAAGCTTTCTTT CATSRGDRHTEAFF
TRBJ1-2 NA TRBV9 NA TGTGCCAGCAGCGGGTTGGGGTCTGGCTATGGCTACACCTTC CASSGLGSGYGYTF
TRBJ2-1 NA TRBV4-3 NA TGCGCCAGCAGCCACTCCACTTTAGCGGAGGCTGAGCAGTTCTTC CASSHSTLAEAEQFF